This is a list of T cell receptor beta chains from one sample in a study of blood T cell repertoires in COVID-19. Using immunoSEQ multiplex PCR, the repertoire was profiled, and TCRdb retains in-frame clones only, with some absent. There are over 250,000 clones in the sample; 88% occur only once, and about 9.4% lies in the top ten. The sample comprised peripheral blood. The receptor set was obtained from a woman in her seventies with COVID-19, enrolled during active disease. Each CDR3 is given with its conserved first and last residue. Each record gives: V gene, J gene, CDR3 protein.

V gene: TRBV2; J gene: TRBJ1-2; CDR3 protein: CASSETPLGYTF
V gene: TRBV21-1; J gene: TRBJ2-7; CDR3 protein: CASSKKGRSQLTYEQYF
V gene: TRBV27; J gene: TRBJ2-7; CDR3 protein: CASRTGGAVIYEQYF
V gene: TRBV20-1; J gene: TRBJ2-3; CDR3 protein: CSELVVDTQYF
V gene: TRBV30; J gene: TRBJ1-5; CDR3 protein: CAWSAGQRNQPQHF
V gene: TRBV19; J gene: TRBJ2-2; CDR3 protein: CASIRTGVTGELFF
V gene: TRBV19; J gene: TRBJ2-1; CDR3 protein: CASRSGTGGSYNEQFF
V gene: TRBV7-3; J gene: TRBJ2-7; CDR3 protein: CASSLSPGSAYEQYF
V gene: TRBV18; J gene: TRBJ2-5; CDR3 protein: CASSRGVREAQYF
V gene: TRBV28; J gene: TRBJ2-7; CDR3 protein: CASTPHGAKQYF
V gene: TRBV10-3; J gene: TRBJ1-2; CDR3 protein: CAISREQGIYGYTF
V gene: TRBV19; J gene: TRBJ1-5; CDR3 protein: CASTKLPGGTSNQPQHF
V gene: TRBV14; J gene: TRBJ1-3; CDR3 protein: CASSQQTPDRLSGNTIYF
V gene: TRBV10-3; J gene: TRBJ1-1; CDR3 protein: CAIGQGQVEAFF
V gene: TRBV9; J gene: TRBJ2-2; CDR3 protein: CASSPRQGEGTGELFF
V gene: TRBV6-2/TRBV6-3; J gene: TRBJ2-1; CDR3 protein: CASSYSSPSGVSYNEQFF
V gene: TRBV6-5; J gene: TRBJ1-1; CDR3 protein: CASSDSQRWAEAFF
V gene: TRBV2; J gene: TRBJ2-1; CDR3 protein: CASIWTSAPSYNEQFF
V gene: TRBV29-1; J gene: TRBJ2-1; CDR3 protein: CSVVSGVENEQFF
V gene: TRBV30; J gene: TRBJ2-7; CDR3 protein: CAWSGTSGGEQYF
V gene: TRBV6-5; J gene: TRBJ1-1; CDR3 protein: CASSRRSALEAFF
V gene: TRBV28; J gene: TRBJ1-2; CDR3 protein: CASSSSGTGGYGYTF
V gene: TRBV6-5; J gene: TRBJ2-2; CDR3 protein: CASSSSGTGAGELFF
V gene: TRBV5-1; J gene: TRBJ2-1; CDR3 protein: CASSTGASGRGVVNEQFF
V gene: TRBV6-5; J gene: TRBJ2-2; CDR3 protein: CASSLTGELFF
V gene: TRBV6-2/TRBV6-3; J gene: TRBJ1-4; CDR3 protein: CASSYSQGLGEKLFF
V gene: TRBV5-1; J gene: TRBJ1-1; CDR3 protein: CASSLQSGLNTEAFF
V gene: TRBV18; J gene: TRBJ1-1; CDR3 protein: CASSRLGATEAFF
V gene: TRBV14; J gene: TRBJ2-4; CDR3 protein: CASSQDKRDDKNIQYF
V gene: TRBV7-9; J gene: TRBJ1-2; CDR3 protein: CASSYPGQGDGYTF
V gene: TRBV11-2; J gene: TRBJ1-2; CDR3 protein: CASSSPRDRGYGYTF
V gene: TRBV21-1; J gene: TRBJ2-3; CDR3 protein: CASSLGTGGTDTQYF
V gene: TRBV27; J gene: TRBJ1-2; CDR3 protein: CASSLDRGHGYTF
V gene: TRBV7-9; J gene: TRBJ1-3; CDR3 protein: CASSLAVLSSGNTIYF
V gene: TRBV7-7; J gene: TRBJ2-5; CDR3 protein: CASSLKPGTQETQYF
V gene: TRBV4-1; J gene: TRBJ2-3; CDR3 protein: CASSQEGLAGGPDTQYF
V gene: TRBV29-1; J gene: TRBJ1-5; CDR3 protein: CSVGHRANQPQHF
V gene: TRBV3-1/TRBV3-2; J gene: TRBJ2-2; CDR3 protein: CASHSAGELFF
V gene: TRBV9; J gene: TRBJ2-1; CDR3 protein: CASSGSVQQTYNEQFF
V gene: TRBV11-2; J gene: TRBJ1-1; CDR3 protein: CASSFRTGAEAFF
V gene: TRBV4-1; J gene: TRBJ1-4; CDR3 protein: CASSQVTGAGEKLFF
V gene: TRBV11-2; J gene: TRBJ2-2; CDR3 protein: CASSLGSTGELFF
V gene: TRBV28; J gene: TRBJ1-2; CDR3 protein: CASSLSGTGGLGYTF
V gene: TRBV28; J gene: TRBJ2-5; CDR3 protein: CASSPPQGQETQYF
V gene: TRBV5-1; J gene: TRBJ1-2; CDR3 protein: CASSLGAWDGYTF
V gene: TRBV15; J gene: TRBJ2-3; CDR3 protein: CATSRHGSTDTQYF
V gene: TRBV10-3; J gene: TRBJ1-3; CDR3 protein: CATGGPARGGNTIYF
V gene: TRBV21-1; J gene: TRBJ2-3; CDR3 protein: CASSKRSAGPGTDTQYF
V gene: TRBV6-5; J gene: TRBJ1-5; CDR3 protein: CASSRQGRIDQPQHF
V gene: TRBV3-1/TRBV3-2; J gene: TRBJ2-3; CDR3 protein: CASSRELAVANTQYF
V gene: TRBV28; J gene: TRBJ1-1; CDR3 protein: CASSLFGYDTEAFF
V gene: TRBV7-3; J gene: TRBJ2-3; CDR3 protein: CASSLTTSSDTQYF
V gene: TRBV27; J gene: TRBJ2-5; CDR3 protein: CASSPYPQMTVLQETQYF